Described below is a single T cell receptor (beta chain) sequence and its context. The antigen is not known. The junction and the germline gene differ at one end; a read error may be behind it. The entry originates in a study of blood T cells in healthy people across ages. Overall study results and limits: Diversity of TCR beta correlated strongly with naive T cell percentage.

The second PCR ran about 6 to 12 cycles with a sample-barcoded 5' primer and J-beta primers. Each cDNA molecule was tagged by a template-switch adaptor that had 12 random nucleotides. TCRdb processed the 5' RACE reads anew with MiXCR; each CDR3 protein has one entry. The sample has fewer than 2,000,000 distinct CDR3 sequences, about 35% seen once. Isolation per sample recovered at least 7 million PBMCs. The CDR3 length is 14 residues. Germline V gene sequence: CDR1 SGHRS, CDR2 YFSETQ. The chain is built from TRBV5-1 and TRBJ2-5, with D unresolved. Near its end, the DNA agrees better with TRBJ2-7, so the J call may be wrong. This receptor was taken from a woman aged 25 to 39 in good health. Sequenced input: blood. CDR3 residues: CASGLEQKASEQYF. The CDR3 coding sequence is TGCGCCAGCGGCTTGGAACAAAAGGCCTCCGAGCAGTACTTC.